This TCR beta chain was identified in a study of vaccination and CD4 T cells after COVID-19. Sequenced with the Oncomine TCR Beta short-read assay was DNA taken from cultured CD4+ T cells. TCRdb ran MiXCR on the PCR reads and lists one entry per CDR3 protein. This sample carries 10,000 to 13,000 distinct CDR3 sequences, around 60% of them seen once, and the ten largest clones take 34%. Details on this clonotype: Its antigen remains unidentified.

Treatment described: roughly 10-day PBMC culture with coronavirus spike peptide pools or control peptides (ViraFEST assay). The TCR originated in a human donor who had recovered from COVID-19. The sample was CD4+ T cells from blood, cultured in vitro.

CDR3 sequence reads: CSAYRVNTEAFF. CDR3 coding DNA: TGCAGTGCCTACAGGGTGAACACTGAAGCTTTCTTT. This chain links TRBV20-1 with TRBJ1-1, with D maybe TRBD1 (6 bases). Germline loops: CDR1 DFQATT, CDR2 SNEGSKA (reference sequence). The length of the CDR3 is 12 residues. Trimming left V 6 bases short and J 0 bases short, with 8 bases between.